This T cell receptor beta chain emerged from a study of cytomegalovirus exposure and HLA in healthy donors. Data came from immunoSEQ multiplex PCR; TCRdb stores just in-frame clones and leaves some out. The sample records some 150,000 clones, around 90% being singletons. Study-wide points: According to a subsequent analysis, TCR clusters from the first cohort were inclined to appear together in the 120 or so validation repertoires.

Trimming removed 3 bases at V and 5 bases at J, with 11 bases between. The CDR3 extends over 15 amino acids. The germline V gene has CDR1 SEHNR and CDR2 FQNEAQ (reference sequence). Points on this clone: What it binds is unknown.

The sequence was obtained from a woman aged 25 to 39 in good health and CMV-seropositive. The sequencing sample was made of PBMCs. V gene TRBV7-9 combines with J gene TRBJ1-6; D gene ambiguous. The CDR3 nucleotides are TGTGCCAGCAGCTTCAACGCCGCTAATAATTCACCCCTCCACTTT. It encodes CASSFNAANNSPLHF.